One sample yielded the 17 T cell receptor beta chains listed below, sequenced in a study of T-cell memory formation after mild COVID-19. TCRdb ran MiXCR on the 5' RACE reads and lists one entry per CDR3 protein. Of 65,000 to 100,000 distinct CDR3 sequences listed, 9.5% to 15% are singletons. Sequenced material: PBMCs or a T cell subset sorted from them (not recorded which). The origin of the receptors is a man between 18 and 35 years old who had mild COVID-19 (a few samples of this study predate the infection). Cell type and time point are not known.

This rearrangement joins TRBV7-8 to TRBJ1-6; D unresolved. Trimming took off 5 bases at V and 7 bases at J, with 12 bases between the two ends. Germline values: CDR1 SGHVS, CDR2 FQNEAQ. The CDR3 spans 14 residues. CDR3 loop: CASSDLPANSPLHF. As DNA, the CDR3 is TGTGCCAGCAGCGACCTCCCAGCCAATTCACCCCTCCACTTT.

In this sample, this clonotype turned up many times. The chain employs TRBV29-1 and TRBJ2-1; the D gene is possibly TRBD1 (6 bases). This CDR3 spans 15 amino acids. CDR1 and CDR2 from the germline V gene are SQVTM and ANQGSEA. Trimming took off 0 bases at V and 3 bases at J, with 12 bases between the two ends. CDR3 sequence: CSVEDTGTLYNEQFF. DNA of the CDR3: TGCAGCGTTGAAGATACAGGGACACTCTACAATGAGCAGTTCTTC.

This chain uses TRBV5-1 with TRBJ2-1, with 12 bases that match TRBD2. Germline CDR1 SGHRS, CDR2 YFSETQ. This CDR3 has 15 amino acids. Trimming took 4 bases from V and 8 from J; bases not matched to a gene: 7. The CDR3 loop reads CASSAPSGGDDEQFF. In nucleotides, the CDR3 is TGCGCCAGCAGCGCCCCTAGCGGGGGGGATGATGAGCAGTTCTTC.

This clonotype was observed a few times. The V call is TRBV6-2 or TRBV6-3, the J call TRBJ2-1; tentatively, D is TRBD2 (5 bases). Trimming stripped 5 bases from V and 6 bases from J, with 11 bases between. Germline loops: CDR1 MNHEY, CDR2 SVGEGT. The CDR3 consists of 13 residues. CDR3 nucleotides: TGTGCCAGCAGTCCGGGGAGCCTCAATGAGCAGTTCTTC. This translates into CASSPGSLNEQFF.

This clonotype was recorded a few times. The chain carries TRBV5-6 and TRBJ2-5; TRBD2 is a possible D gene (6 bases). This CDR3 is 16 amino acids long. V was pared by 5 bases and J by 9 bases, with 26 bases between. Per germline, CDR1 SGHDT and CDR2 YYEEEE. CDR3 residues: CASRGGNRAPKRPQYF. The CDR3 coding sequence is TGTGCCAGCAGGGGCGGGAACAGAGCCCCAAAGAGACCCCAGTACTTC. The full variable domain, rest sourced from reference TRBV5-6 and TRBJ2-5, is DAGVTQSPTHLIKTRGQQVTLRCSPKSGHDTVSWYQQALGQGPQFIFQYYEEEERQRGNFPDRFSGHQFPNYSSELNVNALLLGDSALYLCASRGGNRAPKRPQYFGPGTRLLVL.

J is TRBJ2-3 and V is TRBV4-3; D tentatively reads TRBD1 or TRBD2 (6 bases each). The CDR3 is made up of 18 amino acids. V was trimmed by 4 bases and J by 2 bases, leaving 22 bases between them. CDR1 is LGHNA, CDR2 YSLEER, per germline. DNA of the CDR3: TGCGCCAGCAGCCGAGGGGGTGGAGGGCGCGGATTCACAGATACGCAGTATTTT. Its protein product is CASSRGGGGRGFTDTQYF.

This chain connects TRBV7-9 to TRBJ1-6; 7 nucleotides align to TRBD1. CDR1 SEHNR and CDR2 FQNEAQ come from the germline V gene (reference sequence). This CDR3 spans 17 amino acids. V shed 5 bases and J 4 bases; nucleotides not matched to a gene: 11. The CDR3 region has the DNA TGTGCCAGCAGCGATGGACAGGCGGACCCATATAATTCACCCCTCCACTTT. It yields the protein CASSDGQADPYNSPLHF.

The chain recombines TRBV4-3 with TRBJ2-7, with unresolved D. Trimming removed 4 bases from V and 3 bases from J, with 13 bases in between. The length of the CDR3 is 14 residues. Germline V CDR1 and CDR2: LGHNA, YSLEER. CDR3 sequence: CASSLYAVLYEQYV. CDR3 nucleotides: TGCGCCAGCAGCCTATACGCAGTACTCTACGAGCAGTACGTC.

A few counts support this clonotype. This CDR3 is CASSLVAGGSYEQYV. The DNA of the CDR3 is TGCGCCAGCAGCTTGGTGGCAGGGGGTTCCTACGAGCAGTACGTC. V is TRBV5-1 and J is TRBJ2-7, with TRBD1 identical over 7 bases. CDR1 and CDR2 (germline): SGHRS, YFSETQ. This CDR3 contains 15 residues. After removal of 0 bases from V and 1 base from J, the junction contained 4 bases not matched to a gene.

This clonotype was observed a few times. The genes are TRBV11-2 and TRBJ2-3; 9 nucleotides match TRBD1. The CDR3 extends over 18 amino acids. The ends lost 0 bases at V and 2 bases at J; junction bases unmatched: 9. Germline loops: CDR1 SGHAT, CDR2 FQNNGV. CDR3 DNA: TGTGCCAGCAGCTTAGATCCCCCGGGGACAGGGTTCACAGATACGCAGTATTTT. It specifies CASSLDPPGTGFTDTQYF.

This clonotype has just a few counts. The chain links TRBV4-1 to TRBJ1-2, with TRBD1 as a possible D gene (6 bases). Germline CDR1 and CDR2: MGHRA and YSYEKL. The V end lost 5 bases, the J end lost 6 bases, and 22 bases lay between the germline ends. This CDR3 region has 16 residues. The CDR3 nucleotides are TGCGCCAGCAGCTCCCTCCGGGACACTTTCCAACATGGCTACACCTTC. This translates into CASSSLRDTFQHGYTF.

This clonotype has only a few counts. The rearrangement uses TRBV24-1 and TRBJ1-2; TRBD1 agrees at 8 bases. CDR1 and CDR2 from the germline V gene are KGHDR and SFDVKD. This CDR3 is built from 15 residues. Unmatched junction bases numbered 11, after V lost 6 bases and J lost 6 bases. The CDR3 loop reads CATSRTGSWEDGYTF. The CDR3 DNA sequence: TGTGCCACCAGTCGGACAGGGTCTTGGGAGGATGGCTACACCTTC.

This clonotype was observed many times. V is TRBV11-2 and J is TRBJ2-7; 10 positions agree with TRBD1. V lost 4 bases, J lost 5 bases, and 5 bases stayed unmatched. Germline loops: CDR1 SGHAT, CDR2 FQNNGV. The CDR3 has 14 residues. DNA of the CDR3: TGTGCCAGCAGCTCGACAGGGGGCTCGAACGAGCAGTACTTC. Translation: CASSSTGGSNEQYF.

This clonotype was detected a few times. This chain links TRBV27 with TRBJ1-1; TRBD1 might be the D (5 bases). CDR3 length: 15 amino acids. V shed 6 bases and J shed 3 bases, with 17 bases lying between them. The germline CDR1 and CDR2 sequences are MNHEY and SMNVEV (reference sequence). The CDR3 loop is CASSHHRGGDTEAFF. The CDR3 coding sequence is TGTGCCAGCAGCCACCACCGGGGAGGGGACACTGAAGCTTTCTTT.

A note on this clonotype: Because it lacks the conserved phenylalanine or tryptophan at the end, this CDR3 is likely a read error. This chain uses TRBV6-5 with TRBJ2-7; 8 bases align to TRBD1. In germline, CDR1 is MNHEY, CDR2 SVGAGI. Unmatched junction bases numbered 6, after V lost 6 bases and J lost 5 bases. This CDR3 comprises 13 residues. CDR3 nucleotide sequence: TGTGCCAGCAGCCCACAGGGGGTCGACGAGCAGTACTTA. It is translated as CASSPQGVDEQYL.

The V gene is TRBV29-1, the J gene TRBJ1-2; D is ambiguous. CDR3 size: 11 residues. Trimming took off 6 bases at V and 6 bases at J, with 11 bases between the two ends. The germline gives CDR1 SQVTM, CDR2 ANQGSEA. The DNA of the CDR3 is TGCAGCGTCACAGCCTCTAATGGCTACACCTTC. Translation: CSVTASNGYTF.

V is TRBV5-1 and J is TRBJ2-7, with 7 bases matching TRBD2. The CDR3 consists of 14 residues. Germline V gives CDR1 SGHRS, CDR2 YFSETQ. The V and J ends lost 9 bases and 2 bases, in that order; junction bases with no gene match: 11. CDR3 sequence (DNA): TGCGCCACCCCGCCCAGGGAGGGGCCCTACGAGCAGTACGTC. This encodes CATPPREGPYEQYV.